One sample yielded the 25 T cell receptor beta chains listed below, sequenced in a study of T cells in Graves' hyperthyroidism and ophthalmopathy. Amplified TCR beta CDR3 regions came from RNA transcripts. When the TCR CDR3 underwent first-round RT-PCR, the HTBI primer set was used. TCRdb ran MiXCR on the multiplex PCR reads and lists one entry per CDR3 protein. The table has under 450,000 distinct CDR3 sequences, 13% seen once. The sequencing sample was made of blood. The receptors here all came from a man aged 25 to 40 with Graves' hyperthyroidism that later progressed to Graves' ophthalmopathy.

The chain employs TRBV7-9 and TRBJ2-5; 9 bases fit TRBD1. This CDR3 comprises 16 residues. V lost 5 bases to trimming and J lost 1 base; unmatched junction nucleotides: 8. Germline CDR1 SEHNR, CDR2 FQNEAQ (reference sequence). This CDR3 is CASSLPDRGFQETQYF. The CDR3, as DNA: TGTGCCAGCAGCCTCCCGGACAGGGGCTTCCAAGAGACCCAGTACTTC. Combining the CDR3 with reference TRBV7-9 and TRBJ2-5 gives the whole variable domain DTGVSQNPRHKITKRGQNVTFRCDPISEHNRLYWYRQTLGQGPEFLTYFQNEAQLEKSRLLSDRFSAERPKGSFSTLEIQRTEQGDSAMYLCASSLPDRGFQETQYFGPGTRLLVL.

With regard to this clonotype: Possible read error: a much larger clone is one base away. The CDR3 DNA follows: TGTGCCAGCAGTAACCCCGGACTAGGGAAAGAGCAGTTCTTC. Its protein product is CASSNPGLGKEQFF. The rearrangement links TRBV2 to TRBJ2-1; 7 bases are shared with TRBD2. Germline assignment: CDR1 SNHLY and CDR2 FYNNEI. V lost 5 bases, J lost 10 bases, and 11 bases stayed unmatched. The CDR3 spans 14 residues.

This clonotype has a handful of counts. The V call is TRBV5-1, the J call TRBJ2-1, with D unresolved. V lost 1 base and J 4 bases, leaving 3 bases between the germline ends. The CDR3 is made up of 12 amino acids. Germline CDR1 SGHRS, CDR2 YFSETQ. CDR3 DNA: TGCGCCAGCAGCTTGTTTTACAATGAGCAGTTCTTC. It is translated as CASSLFYNEQFF.

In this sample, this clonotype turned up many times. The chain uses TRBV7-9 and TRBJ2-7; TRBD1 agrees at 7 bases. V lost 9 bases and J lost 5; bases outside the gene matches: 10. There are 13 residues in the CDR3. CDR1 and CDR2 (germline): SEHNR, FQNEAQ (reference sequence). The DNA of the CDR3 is TGTGCCAGTAACAGGGGCATGTTCAACGAGCAGTACTTC. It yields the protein CASNRGMFNEQYF.

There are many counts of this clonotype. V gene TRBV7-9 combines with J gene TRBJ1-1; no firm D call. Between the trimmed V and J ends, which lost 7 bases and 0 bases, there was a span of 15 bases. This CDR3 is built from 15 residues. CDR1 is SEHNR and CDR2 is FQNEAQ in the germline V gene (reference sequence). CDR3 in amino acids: CASTPLQLMNTEAFF. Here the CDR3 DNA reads TGTGCCAGCACCCCCCTACAGCTAATGAACACTGAAGCTTTCTTT.

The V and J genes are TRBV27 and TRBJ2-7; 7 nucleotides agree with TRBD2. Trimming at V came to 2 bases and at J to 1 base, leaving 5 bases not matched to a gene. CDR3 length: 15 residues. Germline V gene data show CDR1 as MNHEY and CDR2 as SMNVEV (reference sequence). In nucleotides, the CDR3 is TGTGCCAGCAGTTTAGGCGGGGGAGGGTCCTACGAGCAGTACTTC. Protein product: CASSLGGGGSYEQYF.

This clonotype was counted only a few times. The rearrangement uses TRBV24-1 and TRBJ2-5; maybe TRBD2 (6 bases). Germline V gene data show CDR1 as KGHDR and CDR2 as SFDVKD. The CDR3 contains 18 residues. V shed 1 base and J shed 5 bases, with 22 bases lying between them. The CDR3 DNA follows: TGTGCCACCAGTGATTTTACTAGCACACAATCCGGGTCGGAGACCCAGTACTTC. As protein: CATSDFTSTQSGSETQYF.

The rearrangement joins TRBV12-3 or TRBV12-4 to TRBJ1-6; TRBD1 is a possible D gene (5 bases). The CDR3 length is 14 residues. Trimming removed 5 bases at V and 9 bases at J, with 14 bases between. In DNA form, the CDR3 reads TGTGCCAGCAGTCCATCCAAGGGGAGTTCACCCCTCCACTTT. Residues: CASSPSKGSSPLHF.

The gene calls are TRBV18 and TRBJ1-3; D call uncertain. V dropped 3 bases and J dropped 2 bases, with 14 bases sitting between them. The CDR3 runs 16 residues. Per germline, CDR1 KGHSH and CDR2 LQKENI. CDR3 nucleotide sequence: TGTGCCAGCTCACCTACGGGCCAGGCCACTGGAAACACCATATATTTT. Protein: CASSPTGQATGNTIYF.

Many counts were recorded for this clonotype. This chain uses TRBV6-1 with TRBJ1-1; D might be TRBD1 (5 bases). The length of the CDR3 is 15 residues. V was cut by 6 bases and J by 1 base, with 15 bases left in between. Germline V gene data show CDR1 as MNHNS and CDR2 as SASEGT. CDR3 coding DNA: TGTGCCAGCAGAGAACTACGGGGCTGGAACACTGAAGCTTTCTTT. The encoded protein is CASRELRGWNTEAFF.

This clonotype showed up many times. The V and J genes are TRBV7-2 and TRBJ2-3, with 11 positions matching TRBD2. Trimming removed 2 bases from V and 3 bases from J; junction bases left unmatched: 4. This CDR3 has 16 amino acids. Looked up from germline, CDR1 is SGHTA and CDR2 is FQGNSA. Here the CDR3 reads CASSLSSGGVTDTQYF. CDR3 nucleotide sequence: TGTGCCAGCAGCTTAAGTAGCGGGGGGGTAACAGATACGCAGTATTTT. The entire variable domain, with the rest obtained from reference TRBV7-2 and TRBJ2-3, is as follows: GAGVSQSPSNKVTEKGKDVELRCDPISGHTALYWYRQSLGQGLEFLIYFQGNSAPDKSGLPSDRFSAERTGGSVSTLTIQRTQQEDSAVYLCASSLSSGGVTDTQYFGPGTRLTVL.

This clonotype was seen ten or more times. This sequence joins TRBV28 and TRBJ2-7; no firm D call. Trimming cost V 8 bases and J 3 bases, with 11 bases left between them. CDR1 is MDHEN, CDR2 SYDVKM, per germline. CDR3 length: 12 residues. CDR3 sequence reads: CASEDQIYEQYF. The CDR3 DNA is TGTGCCAGCGAGGACCAGATCTACGAGCAGTACTTC.

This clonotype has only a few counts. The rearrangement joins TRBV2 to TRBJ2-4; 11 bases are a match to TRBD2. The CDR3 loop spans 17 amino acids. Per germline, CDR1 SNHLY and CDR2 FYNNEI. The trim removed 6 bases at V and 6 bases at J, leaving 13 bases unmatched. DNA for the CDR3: TGTGCCAGCAGCAGACTAGCGGGGCCTGAGGAGGGAAACATTCAGTACTTC. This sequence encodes CASSRLAGPEEGNIQYF. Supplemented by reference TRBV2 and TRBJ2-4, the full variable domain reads EPEVTQTPSHQVTQMGQEVILRCVPISNHLYFYWYRQILGQKVEFLVSFYNNEISEKSEIFDDQFSVERPDGSNFTLKIRSTKLEDSAMYFCASSRLAGPEEGNIQYFGAGTRLSVL.

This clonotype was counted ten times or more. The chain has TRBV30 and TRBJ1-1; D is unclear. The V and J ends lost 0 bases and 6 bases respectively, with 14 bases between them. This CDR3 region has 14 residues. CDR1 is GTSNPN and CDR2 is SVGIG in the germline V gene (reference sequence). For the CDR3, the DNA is TGTGCCTGGAGTGTACTCCGCACGGTCGCTGAAGCTTTCTTT. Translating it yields CAWSVLRTVAEAFF.

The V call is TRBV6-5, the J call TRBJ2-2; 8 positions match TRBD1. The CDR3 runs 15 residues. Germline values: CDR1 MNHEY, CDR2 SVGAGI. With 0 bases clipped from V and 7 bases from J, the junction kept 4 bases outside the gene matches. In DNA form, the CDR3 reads TGTGCCAGCAGTTACTCAGGACAGGGTGGCGGGGAGCTGTTTTTT. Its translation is CASSYSGQGGGELFF.

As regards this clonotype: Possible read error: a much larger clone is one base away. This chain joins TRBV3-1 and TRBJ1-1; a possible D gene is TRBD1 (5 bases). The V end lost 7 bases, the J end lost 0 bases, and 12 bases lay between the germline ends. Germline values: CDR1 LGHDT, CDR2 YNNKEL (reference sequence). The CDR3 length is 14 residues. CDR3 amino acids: CASNQGAVNTEAFF. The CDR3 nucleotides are TGTGCCAGCAACCAGGGTGCAGTGAACACTGAAGCTTTCTTT. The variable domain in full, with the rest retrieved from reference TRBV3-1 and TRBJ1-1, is DTAVSQTPKYLVTQMGNDKSIKCEQNLGHDTMYWYKQDSKKFLKIMFSYNNKELIINETVPNRFSPKSPDKAHLNLHINSLELGDSAVYFCASNQGAVNTEAFFGQGTRLTVV.

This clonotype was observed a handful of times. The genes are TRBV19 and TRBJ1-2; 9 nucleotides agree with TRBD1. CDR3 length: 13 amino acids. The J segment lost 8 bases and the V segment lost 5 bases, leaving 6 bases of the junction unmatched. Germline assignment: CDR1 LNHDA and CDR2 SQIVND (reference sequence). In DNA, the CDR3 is TGTGCCAGTAGTGGGGACAGGGTTTCCGGCTACACCTTC. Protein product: CASSGDRVSGYTF.

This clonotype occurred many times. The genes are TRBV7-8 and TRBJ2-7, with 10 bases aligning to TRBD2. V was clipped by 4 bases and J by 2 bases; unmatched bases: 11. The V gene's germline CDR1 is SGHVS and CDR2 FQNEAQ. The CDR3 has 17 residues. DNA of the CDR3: TGTGCCAGCAGCTCTCGTTTAGCGGGGGGCCTACCCTACGAGCAGTACTTC. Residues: CASSSRLAGGLPYEQYF.

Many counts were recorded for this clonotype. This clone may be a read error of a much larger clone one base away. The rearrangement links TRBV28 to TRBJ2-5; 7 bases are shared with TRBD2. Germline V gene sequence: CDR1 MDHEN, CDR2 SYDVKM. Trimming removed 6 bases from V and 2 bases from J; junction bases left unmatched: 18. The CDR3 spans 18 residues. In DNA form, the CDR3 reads TGTGCCAGCAGGACCTACATTGTGGGAGGGGCTGGGCAAGAGACCCAGTACTTC. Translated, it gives CASRTYIVGGAGQETQYF. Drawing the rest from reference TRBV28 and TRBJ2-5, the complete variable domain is DVKVTQSSRYLVKRTGEKVFLECVQDMDHENMFWYRQDPGLGLRLIYFSYDVKMKEKGDIPEGYSVSREKKERFSLILESASTNQTSMYLCASRTYIVGGAGQETQYFGPGTRLLVL.

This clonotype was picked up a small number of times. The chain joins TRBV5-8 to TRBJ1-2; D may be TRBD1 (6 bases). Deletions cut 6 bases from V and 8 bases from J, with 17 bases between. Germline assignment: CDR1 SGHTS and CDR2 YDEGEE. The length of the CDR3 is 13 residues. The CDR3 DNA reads TGTGCCAGCACCGCTCGGGGGGCGAGCGGCTACACCTTC. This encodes CASTARGASGYTF.

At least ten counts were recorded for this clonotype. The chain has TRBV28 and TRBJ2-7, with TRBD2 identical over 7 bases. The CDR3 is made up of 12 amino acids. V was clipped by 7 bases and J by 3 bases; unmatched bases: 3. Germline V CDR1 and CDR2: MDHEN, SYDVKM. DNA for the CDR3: TGTGCCAGCACTAGCGGATACTACGAGCAGTACTTC. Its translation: CASTSGYYEQYF.

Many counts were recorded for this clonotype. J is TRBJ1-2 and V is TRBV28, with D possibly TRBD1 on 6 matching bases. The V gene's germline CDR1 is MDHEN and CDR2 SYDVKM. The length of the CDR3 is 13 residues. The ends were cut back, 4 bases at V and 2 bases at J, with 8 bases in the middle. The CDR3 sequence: CASSWTENYGYTF. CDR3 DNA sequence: TGTGCCAGCAGTTGGACAGAAAACTATGGCTACACCTTC.

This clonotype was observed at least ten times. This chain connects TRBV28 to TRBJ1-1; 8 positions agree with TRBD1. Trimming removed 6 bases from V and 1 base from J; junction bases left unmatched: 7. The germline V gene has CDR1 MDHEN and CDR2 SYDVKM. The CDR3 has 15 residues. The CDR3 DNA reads TGTGCCAGCAGGGCGGGGGGACAGGAGAACACTGAAGCTTTCTTT. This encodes CASRAGGQENTEAFF.

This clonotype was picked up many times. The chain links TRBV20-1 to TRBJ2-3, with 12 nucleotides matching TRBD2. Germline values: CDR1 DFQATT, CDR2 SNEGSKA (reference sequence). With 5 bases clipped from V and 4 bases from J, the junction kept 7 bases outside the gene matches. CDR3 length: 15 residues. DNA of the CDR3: TGCAGTGCTTCTAGCGGGGGGGCGCGTGCAGATACGCAGTATTTT. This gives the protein CSASSGGARADTQYF.

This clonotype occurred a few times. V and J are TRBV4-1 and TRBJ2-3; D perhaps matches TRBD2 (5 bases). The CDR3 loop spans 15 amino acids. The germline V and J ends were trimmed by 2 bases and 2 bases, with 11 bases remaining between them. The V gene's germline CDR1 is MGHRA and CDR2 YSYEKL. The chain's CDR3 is CASSQIASSTDTQYF. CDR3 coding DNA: TGCGCCAGCAGCCAAATAGCGTCGTCCACAGATACGCAGTATTTT.